These T cell receptor beta chains were read from a single sample in a study of blood T cell repertoires in COVID-19. This table comes from immunoSEQ multiplex PCR, and its TCRdb copy is limited to in-frame clones, with some not included. The sample lists about 330,000 clones, roughly 88% occurring once. Sequenced sample: peripheral blood. These receptors came from a woman in her forties or fifties with active or convalescent COVID-19. The CDR3 runs from the conserved cysteine through the conserved F or W. The D gene is left open where the match is weak. Clone sizes are given selectively: once, few, many, or a class where the clone is expanded.

TRBV27	.	.	TRBJ1-2	CASSLYRHYGYTF	TGTGCCAGCAGTTTATACAGACACTATGGCTACACCTTC
TRBV6-4	once	.	TRBJ1-2	CASRGPGHPRNYGYTF	TGTGCCAGCAGGGGGCCTGGACACCCGAGGAACTATGGCTACACCTTC
TRBV20-1	.	.	TRBJ1-1	CSARPEIEAFF	TGCAGTGCTAGACCCGAGATTGAAGCTTTCTTT
TRBV5-6	.	.	TRBJ1-2	CASSFMLGYTF	TGTGCCAGCAGCTTTATGTTGGGCTACACCTTC
TRBV7-2	.	.	TRBJ1-1	CASSSHAWSTEAFF	TGTGCCAGCAGCTCCCACGCGTGGAGCACTGAAGCTTTCTTT
TRBV15	.	.	TRBJ1-1	CATSRGGASTEAFF	TGTGCCACCAGCAGAGGGGGCGCGTCCACTGAAGCTTTCTTT
TRBV5-6	.	.	TRBJ2-7	CASSPREAYEQYF	TGTGCCAGCAGCCCAAGAGAGGCCTACGAGCAGTACTTC
TRBV28	.	.	TRBJ1-2	CASSQNRYPRREGGYTF	TGTGCCAGCAGTCAAAATCGTTACCCCAGGCGGGAAGGAGGCTACACCTTC
TRBV9	.	.	TRBJ2-5	CASSVGPRVAVQETQYF	TGTGCCAGCAGCGTAGGTCCCCGGGTAGCGGTCCAAGAGACCCAGTACTTC
TRBV5-5	.	TRBD2	TRBJ2-7	CASSPLAASYEQYF	TGTGCCAGCAGCCCTCTAGCGGCCTCCTACGAGCAGTACTTC
TRBV18	.	TRBD2	TRBJ2-1	CASSPEASGRVNEQFF	TGTGCCAGCTCACCGGAGGCTAGCGGGAGGGTCAATGAGCAGTTCTTC
TRBV9	.	TRBD1	TRBJ1-1	CASISGQGDNEDTEAFF	TGTGCCAGCATTAGCGGACAGGGCGATAATGAGGACACTGAAGCTTTCTTT
TRBV9	.	TRBD1	TRBJ2-7	CASSVAGQGYSEQYF	TGTGCCAGCAGCGTAGCGGGACAGGGTTATTCCGAGCAGTACTTC
TRBV5-1	.	TRBD2	TRBJ2-3	CASSLALAESTDTQYF	TGCGCCAGCAGCTTGGCGCTAGCGGAGAGCACAGATACGCAGTATTTT
TRBV28	.	TRBD1	TRBJ2-7	CASRGTGGAEQYF	TGTGCCAGCAGGGGGACAGGGGGCGCCGAGCAGTACTTC
TRBV28	few	.	TRBJ1-2	CASSLQGFLLGYTF	TGTGCCAGCAGTTTACAGGGTTTCCTTCTGGGCTACACCTTC
TRBV25-1	.	TRBD1	TRBJ1-1	CASSPPTGGTEAFF	TGTGCCAGCAGTCCCCCTACAGGGGGAACTGAAGCTTTCTTT
TRBV7-2	.	.	TRBJ2-7	CASSPLAYEQYF	TGTGCCAGCAGCCCCCTCGCCTACGAGCAGTACTTC
TRBV29-1	.	TRBD1	TRBJ2-2	CSVRQGATTNTGELFF	TGCAGCGTTAGACAGGGTGCCACCACGAACACCGGGGAGCTGTTTTTT
TRBV11-1	.	TRBD1	TRBJ2-5	CASSLHRGSQETQYF	TGTGCCAGCAGCTTGCACAGGGGGAGCCAAGAGACCCAGTACTTC
TRBV29-1	.	TRBD2	TRBJ2-7	CSVGGLAGKPYEQYF	TGCAGTGTGGGGGGCCTAGCGGGAAAACCCTACGAGCAGTACTTC
TRBV23-1	.	.	TRBJ1-3	CASSTRPTSDSASGNTIYF	TGCGCCAGCAGTACCCGGCCCACCTCCGACAGCGCCTCTGGAAACACCATATATTTT
TRBV12-3/TRBV12-4	.	.	TRBJ2-6	CASSVQGANVLTF	TGTGCCAGCAGCGTACAGGGGGCCAACGTCCTGACTTTC
TRBV19	.	TRBD1	TRBJ1-1	CASRGQLLGMNTEAFF	TGTGCCAGTAGGGGACAGCTGTTGGGGATGAACACTGAAGCTTTCTTT